Sequencing of this T cell receptor beta chain was carried out in a study of tumor-infiltrating lymphocytes in primary liver carcinoma. The CDR3 covers 16 residues. J lost 6 bases, V lost 4 bases, and 10 bases had no gene match. Germline V gene lookup returns CDR1 SGHAT and CDR2 FQNNGV. Out of unsorted whole blood came the blood RNA, and germline DNA was extracted as well. Starting from approximately 0.45 ug of total RNA, TCR beta cDNA was produced with a primer in the constant region. A slightly modified ARM-PCR protocol with three nested multiplex PCR rounds produced these TCR beta libraries. A C-beta reverse primer and TRBV1-TRBV30 forward primers served in each of the first two PCR rounds, at about 10 cycles apiece. TCRdb analysed the multiplex PCR reads with MiXCR anew, one entry per CDR3 protein. The data contain around 330,000 distinct CDR3 sequences, approximately 58% of them singletons. As to this clonotype: The antigen is undetermined. The CDR3 carries no conserved terminal phenylalanine or tryptophan, so it likely arises from a read error.

Whole-study results and caveats: Unsorted bulk sampling ruled out any CD4+ versus CD8+ repertoire comparison.

Sequencing was carried out using peripheral blood. V usage is TRBV11-2 and J usage is TRBJ2-1; 9 nucleotides line up with TRBD2. The receptor was derived from a woman aged 25 to 45 with primary liver carcinoma and hepatitis B virus infection. The CDR3 is CASSWGGLAGSNEQFL. The CDR3 coding sequence is TGTGCCAGCAGCTGGGGGGGTCTAGCGGGGAGCAATGAGCAGTTCCTC.